This T cell receptor beta chain was identified in a study of cytomegalovirus exposure and HLA in healthy donors. 60 Vbeta and 13 Jbeta primers were used in PCR. Data came from immunoSEQ multiplex PCR; TCRdb stores just in-frame clones and leaves some out. The table lists some 120,000 clones, less than 80% of them singletons, with more than 3% in the top ten. The TCR was taken from a woman in her forties or fifties in good health and CMV-seronegative. The sample comprised PBMCs.

DNA for the CDR3: TGTGCCAGTAGTATAGAGTTGCAGGGGACCTATGGCTACACCTTC. Residues: CASSIELQGTYGYTF. The chain uses TRBV19 and TRBJ1-2; possibly TRBD1 for D (6 bases). V was shortened by 0 bases and J by 4 bases, with 12 bases between the two germline ends. Germline CDR1 and CDR2: LNHDA and SQIVND (reference sequence). The CDR3 covers 15 residues.